These 5 T cell receptor beta chains were all obtained from the same sample, sequenced in a study of technical replicates of blood from a few donors. Clones were read by immunoSEQ multiplex PCR, and TCRdb kept only the in-frame ones, dropping some. The table lists about 100,000 clones, approximately 94% of them singletons. The material sequenced was T cells isolated from PBMCs. These receptors came from a human donor in good health.

The gene calls are TRBV29-1 and TRBJ2-1; 9 nucleotides align to TRBD2. CDR1 SQVTM and CDR2 ANQGSEA come from the germline V gene. Trimming cost V 2 bases and J 7 bases; bases outside gene matches: 3. The CDR3 covers 13 residues. DNA for the CDR3: TGCAGCGTTGAACGCGGGAGGGCTAATGAGCAGTTCTTC. Translation: CSVERGRANEQFF.

This clone was counted only a few times. The chain recombines TRBV5-8 with TRBJ1-1, with no clear D. Germline lookup yields CDR1 SGHTS and CDR2 YDEGEE. Trimming shortened V by 4 bases and J by 7 bases, and 11 bases separated the two germline ends. The CDR3 runs to 12 residues. The CDR3 DNA follows: TGTGCCAGCAGCGCGCTGGGAGGTGAAGCTTTCTTT. Its protein is CASSALGGEAFF.

V gene TRBV27 combines with J gene TRBJ2-3, with D maybe TRBD2 (5 bases). Germline V CDR1 and CDR2: MNHEY, SMNVEV (reference sequence). There are 15 residues in the CDR3. V gave up 3 bases and J gave up 7 bases, with 17 bases separating them. CDR3 loop: CASSLQPTSYNTQYF. The CDR3 DNA follows: TGTGCCAGCAGTTTGCAACCCACTAGTTACAATACGCAGTATTTT.

The table lists this clone with a count of one. The V call is TRBV7-9, the J call TRBJ2-1; possible D gene TRBD1, 7 bases. V was shortened by 6 bases and J by 4 bases, with 16 bases between the two germline ends. This CDR3 has 15 amino acids. Germline assignment: CDR1 SEHNR and CDR2 FQNEAQ (reference sequence). CDR3 residues: CASRPDRAGYNEQFF. The CDR3 coding sequence is TGTGCCAGCAGGCCTGACAGGGCGGGATACAATGAGCAGTTCTTC.

CDR3 in amino acids: CASKVTSTGGEETQYF. The CDR3, as DNA: TGTGCCAGCAAGGTCACCTCGACAGGGGGAGAAGAGACCCAGTACTTC. This chain uses TRBV28 with TRBJ2-5; 9 bases are a match to TRBD1. The CDR3 extends over 16 amino acids. With V trimmed by 7 bases and J by 3 bases, 12 bases remained unmatched. The germline V gene encodes CDR1 MDHEN and CDR2 SYDVKM.